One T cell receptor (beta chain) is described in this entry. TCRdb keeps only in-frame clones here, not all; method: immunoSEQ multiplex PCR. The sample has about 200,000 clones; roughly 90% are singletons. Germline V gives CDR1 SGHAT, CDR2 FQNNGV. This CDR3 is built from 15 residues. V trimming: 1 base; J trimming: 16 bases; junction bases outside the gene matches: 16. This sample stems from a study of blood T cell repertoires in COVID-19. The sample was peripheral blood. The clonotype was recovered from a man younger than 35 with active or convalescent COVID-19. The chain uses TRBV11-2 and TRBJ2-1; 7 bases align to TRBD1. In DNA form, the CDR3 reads TGTGCCAGCAGCTTAGGACGCACAGGGGCGGCGGACGAATTCTTC. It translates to CASSLGRTGAADEFF.